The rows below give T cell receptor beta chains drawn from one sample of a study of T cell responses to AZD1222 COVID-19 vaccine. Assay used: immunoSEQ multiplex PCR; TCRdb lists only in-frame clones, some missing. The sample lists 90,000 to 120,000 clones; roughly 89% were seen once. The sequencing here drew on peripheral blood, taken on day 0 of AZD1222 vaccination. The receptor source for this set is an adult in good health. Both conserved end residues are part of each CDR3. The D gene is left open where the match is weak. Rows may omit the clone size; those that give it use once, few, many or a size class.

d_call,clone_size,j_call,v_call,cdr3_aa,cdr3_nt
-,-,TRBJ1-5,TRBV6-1,CASSEIENQPQHF,TGTGCCAGCAGTGAAATCGAGAATCAGCCCCAGCATTTT
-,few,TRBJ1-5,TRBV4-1,CASSPDGSNQPQHF,TGCGCCAGCAGCCCCGACGGTAGCAATCAGCCCCAGCATTTT
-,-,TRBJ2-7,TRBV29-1,CSVLTSYEQYF,TGCAGCGTCCTGACATCCTACGAGCAGTACTTC
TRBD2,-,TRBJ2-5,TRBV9,CASSVIAGKQETQYF,TGTGCCAGCAGCGTAATAGCGGGGAAACAAGAGACCCAGTACTTC
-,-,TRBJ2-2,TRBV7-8,CASSSGTDTGELFF,TGTGCCAGCAGCTCCGGGACGGACACCGGGGAGCTGTTTTTT
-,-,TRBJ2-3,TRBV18,CASSPDYGTDTQYF,TGTGCCAGCTCGCCCGACTATGGCACAGATACGCAGTATTTT
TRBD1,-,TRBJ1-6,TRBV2,CARQGADSPLHF,TGTGCCAGACAGGGGGCGGACTCACCCCTCCACTTT
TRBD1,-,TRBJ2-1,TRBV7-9,CASSFMGQPNNEQFF,TGTGCCAGCAGCTTTATGGGACAGCCTAACAATGAGCAGTTCTTC
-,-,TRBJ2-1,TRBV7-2,CASSFRVNEQFF,TGTGCCAGCAGCTTTAGGGTCAATGAGCAGTTCTTC
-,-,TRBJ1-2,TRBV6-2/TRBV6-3,CASSPRTAYGYTF,TGTGCCAGCAGTCCCCGGACAGCCTATGGCTACACCTTC
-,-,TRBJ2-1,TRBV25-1,CASSERLVGLGKQFF,TGTGCCAGCAGTGAAAGACTAGTCGGGCTCGGGAAGCAGTTCTTC
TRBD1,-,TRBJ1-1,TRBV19,CASSNRGGGNTEAFF,TGTGCCAGTAGTAACAGGGGAGGAGGGAACACTGAAGCTTTCTTT
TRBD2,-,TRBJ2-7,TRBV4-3,CASSQDRAGVYEQYF,TGCGCCAGCAGCCAAGATAGAGCGGGGGTCTACGAGCAGTACTTC
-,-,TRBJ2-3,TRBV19,CASSATASGFGGTDTQYF,TGTGCCAGTAGTGCTACAGCCTCCGGGTTTGGAGGCACAGATACGCAGTATTTT
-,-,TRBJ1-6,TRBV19,CASSLRTDRGSPLHF,TGTGCCAGTAGTTTGCGGACGGATAGGGGGTCACCCCTCCACTTT
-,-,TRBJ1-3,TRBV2,CASRRGETIYF,TGTGCCAGCAGGAGGGGAGAGACCATATATTTT
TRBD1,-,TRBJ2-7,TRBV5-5,CASSLLGQGIYEQYF,TGTGCCAGCAGCTTGCTCGGACAGGGGATCTACGAGCAGTACTTC
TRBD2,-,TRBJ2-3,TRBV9,CASSVGTSGTGTDTQYF,TGTGCCAGCAGCGTAGGGACTAGCGGGACTGGCACAGATACGCAGTATTTT
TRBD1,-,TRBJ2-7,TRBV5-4,CASSPPRKGAVWDEQYF,TGTGCCAGCAGCCCCCCTAGGAAGGGGGCGGTTTGGGACGAGCAGTACTTC
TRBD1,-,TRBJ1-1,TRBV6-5,CASIGVQGDEAFF,TGTGCCAGCATTGGCGTGCAGGGGGATGAAGCTTTCTTT
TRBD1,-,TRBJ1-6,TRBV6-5,CASRQGALNSPLHF,TGTGCCAGCCGTCAGGGGGCTCTTAATTCACCCCTCCACTTT
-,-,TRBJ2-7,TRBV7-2,CASSLSYEQYF,TGTGCCAGCAGCTTGTCCTACGAGCAGTACTTC
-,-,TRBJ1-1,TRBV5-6,CASSSLAINTEAFF,TGTGCCAGCAGCTCTCTAGCTATCAACACTGAAGCTTTCTTT
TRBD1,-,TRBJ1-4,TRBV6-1,CASSEGTGRLSATNEKLFF,TGTGCCAGCAGTGAGGGGACAGGGAGACTCTCCGCAACTAATGAAAAACTGTTTTTT
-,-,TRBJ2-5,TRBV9,CASSVALGGPQETQYF,TGTGCCAGCAGCGTAGCTTTGGGGGGGCCCCAAGAGACCCAGTACTTC
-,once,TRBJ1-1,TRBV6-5,CASTAGSYTEAFF,TGTGCCAGCACTGCAGGGTCTTACACTGAAGCTTTCTTT
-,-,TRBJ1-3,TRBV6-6,CASSYSTGRGNTIYF,TGTGCCAGCAGTTACTCTACAGGGCGAGGAAACACCATATATTTT
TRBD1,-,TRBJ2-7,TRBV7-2,CASSLGDRGFF,TGTGCCAGCAGCTTAGGGGACAGGGGGTTCTTC
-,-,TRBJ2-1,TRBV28,CATSIGAGGKAGVYNEQFF,TGTGCCACCTCAATTGGGGCAGGGGGCAAAGCGGGGGTCTACAATGAGCAGTTCTTC
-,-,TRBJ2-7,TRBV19,CASVSGGGEQYF,TGTGCCAGTGTTTCGGGGGGCGGGGAGCAGTACTTC
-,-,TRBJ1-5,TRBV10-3,CAISDSYNQPQHF,TGTGCCATCAGCGACAGTTACAATCAGCCCCAGCATTTT
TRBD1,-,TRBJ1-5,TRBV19,CASSIQDRGYNQPQHF,TGTGCCAGTAGTATCCAGGACAGGGGTTACAATCAGCCCCAGCATTTT
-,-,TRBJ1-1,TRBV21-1,CASSSSSPPKAFF,TGTGCCAGCAGCTCCAGCTCCCCGCCAAAAGCTTTCTTT
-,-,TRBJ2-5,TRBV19,CASSILGRETQYF,TGTGCCAGTAGTATTCTCGGTAGAGAGACCCAGTACTTC
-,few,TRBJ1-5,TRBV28,CASSSGQTNQPQHF,TGTGCCAGCAGTTCCGGACAGACAAATCAGCCCCAGCATTTT
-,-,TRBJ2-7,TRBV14,CASSRQPSYEQYF,TGTGCCAGCAGCCGCCAACCTTCCTACGAGCAGTACTTC
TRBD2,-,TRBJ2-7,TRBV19,CAGGGVAYEQYF,TGTGCCGGGGGGGGTGTCGCCTACGAGCAGTACTTC
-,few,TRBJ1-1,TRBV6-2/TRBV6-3,CASSYVAVMGGMNTEAFF,TGTGCCAGCAGTTACGTGGCGGTGATGGGGGGTATGAACACTGAAGCTTTCTTT
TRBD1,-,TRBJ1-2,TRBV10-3,CAISGGGQGSGYTF,TGTGCCATCAGTGGGGGAGGACAGGGCTCGGGCTACACCTTC
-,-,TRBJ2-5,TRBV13,CASSPGNQETQYF,TGTGCCAGCAGCCCGGGGAACCAAGAGACCCAGTACTTC
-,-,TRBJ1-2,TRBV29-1,CSVDSGYGYTF,TGCAGCGTTGATTCAGGATATGGCTACACCTTC
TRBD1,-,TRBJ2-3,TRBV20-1,CSASPRGPTDTQYF,TGCAGTGCTAGTCCCAGGGGGCCCACAGATACGCAGTATTTT
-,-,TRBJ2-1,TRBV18,CASSPRILGGLYNEQFF,TGTGCCAGCTCACCACGGATTCTAGGTGGCCTCTACAATGAGCAGTTCTTC
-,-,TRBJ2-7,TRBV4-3,CASSPSYGGSYEQYF,TGCGCCAGCAGCCCAAGCTATGGGGGTTCCTACGAGCAGTACTTC
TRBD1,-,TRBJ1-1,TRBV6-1,CASSETGGSTEAFF,TGTGCCAGCAGTGAAACAGGGGGGAGTACTGAAGCTTTCTTT
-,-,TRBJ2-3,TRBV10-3,CAISYNGQITDTQYF,TGTGCCATCAGCTACAATGGACAGATCACAGATACGCAGTATTTT
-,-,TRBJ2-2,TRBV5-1,CASSMIAQGYVNTGELFF,TGCGCCAGCAGCATGATAGCACAGGGCTACGTGAACACCGGGGAGCTGTTTTTT
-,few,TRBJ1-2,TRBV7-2,CASTTPVRNYGYTF,TGTGCCAGCACAACACCCGTCCGGAATTATGGCTACACCTTC
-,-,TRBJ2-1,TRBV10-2,CASSEWGGKTYNEQFF,TGCGCCAGCAGTGAGTGGGGCGGAAAGACCTACAATGAGCAGTTCTTC
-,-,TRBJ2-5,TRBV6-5,CASRIQGRETQYF,TGTGCCAGCAGGATACAGGGGAGGGAGACCCAGTACTTC
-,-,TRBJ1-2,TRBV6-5,CASSYTVGAAGGYTF,TGTGCCAGCAGTTACACTGTCGGGGCCGCGGGAGGCTACACCTTC
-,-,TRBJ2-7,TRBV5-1,CASSLGQATAIYEQYF,TGCGCCAGCAGCTTGGGACAGGCCACCGCAATATACGAGCAGTACTTC
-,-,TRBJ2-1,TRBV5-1,CASSLEIRGGVGEQFF,TGCGCCAGCAGCTTGGAGATTAGAGGGGGGGTTGGTGAGCAGTTCTTC
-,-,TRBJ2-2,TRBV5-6,CASSSTFGGELFF,TGTGCCAGCAGCTCGACTTTTGGGGGGGAGCTGTTTTTT
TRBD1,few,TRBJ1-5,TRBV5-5,CASSLQGASNQPQHF,TGTGCCAGCAGCCTGCAGGGGGCTAGCAATCAGCCCCAGCATTTT
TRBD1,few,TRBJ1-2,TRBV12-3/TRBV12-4,CASSLNRGLGYTF,TGTGCCAGCAGCCTGAACAGGGGTCTTGGCTACACCTTC
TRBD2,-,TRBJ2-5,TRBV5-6,CASSPGLAISQETQYF,TGTGCCAGCAGCCCCGGACTAGCGATATCCCAAGAGACCCAGTACTTC
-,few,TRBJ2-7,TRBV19,CASSTGILYEQYF,TGTGCCAGTAGTACCGGAATACTCTACGAGCAGTACTTC
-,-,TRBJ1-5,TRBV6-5,CASNHNQPQHF,TGTGCCAGCAACCACAATCAGCCCCAGCATTTT
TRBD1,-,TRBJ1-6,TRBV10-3,CAIRPDRGGSPLHF,TGTGCCATCAGGCCGGACAGGGGTGGTTCACCCCTCCACTTT